This entry describes one TCR beta chain. This clonotype was recorded once. Its antigen is currently not known. Per-nucleotide qualities are absent, and no much larger clonotype sits a single base away. One read alone lends weak support. Taken from cysteine to phenylalanine, the CDR3 has 11 residues. The kept DNA is CDR3 alone, 33 bases in frame from the first base. Trimming takes 6 bases from V and 7 bases from J, and the germline ends sit 9 bases apart. The germline V gene yields SNHLY for CDR1 and FYNNEI for CDR2. This sample is part of a study of T cell repertoires in cytomegalovirus infection (dated by TCRdb to between 2018 and 2021). For the study in its entirety: Alongside well-studied HLA-B-restricted epitopes, the peptide stimulations were aimed at recently identified HLA-C-restricted CMV epitopes, whose presentation resists viral immunomodulation. Because public TCR beta signatures pointed to carriage of CMV infection together with the matching HLA type, the HLA type of each donor mattered for the analysis.

TCRdb names Illumina HiSeq 1500 as the instrument used. The raw public reads went through TCRdb reprocessing: fastp at Q25, MiXCR clone calling, in-frame beta chains kept. A single entry per CDR3 protein holds the most common genes and DNA from its merged rows. In all, the sample holds hundreds of thousands of distinct CDR3 sequences, and around 31% of those were seen once. The top ten clonotypes cover about 20% of the sample. Sample treatment or condition, as interpreted from the label and publication: in vitro stimulation with specific CMV peptide epitopes to enrich CMV-specific T cells. General findings and caveats noted by the study authors: Cumulative frequency of public TCR beta family members discriminated carriers of CMV infection plus the relevant HLA type in this cohort and an independent approximately 400-donor cohort. In the ex vivo response, HLA-C-restricted CMV-specific TCR beta clonotypes were dominant, and in two of eight donors the single most frequent clonotype came from this HLA-C-restricted group.

The material sequenced was cultured PBMCs, taken from culture after CMV antigen stimulation. The chain is made from TRBV2 and TRBJ1-2, with the D gene not clear enough to name. The clonotype comes from a human donor in good health (CMV status not recorded). Some clones in this sample may be carry-over from other donors' samples. In nucleotides, the sequence is TGTGCCAGCAGGGCCCGTGGTGGCTACACCTTC. Its protein reads: CASRARGGYTF.